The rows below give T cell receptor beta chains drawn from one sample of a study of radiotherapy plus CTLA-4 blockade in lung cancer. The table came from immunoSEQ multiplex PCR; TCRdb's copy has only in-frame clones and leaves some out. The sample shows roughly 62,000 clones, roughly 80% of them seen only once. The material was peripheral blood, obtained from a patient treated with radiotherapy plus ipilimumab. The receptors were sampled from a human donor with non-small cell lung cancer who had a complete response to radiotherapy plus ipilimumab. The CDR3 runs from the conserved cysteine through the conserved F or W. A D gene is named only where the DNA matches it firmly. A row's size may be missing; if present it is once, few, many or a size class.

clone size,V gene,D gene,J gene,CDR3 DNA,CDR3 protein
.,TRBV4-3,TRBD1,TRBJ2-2,TGCGCCAGCAGCCAAGGCGGACAGGGGAGGCCCGGGGAGCTGTTTTTT,CASSQGGQGRPGELFF
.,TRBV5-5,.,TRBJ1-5,TGTGCCAGCAGCTTCCAGGGGAATCAGCCCCAGCATTTT,CASSFQGNQPQHF
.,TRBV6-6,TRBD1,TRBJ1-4,TGTGCCAGCAGTCCGGGACAGGCTGAAAAACTGTTTTTT,CASSPGQAEKLFF
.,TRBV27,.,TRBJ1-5,TGTGCCAGCAGCCCCCGCTGGACAGCGACCAATCAGCCCCAGCATTTT,CASSPRWTATNQPQHF
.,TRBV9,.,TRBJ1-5,TGTGCCAGCAGTTTAGGGACCGCCACAGGTCAGCCCCAGCATTTT,CASSLGTATGQPQHF
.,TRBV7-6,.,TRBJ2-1,TGTGCCAGCAGCACCGTGAGCGGAGTCTCCTACAATGAGCAGTTCTTC,CASSTVSGVSYNEQFF
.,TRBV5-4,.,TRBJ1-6,TGTGCCAGCAGTAAAGGGGGGGAAGTCTATAATTCACCCCTCCACTTT,CASSKGGEVYNSPLHF
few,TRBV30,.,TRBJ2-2,TGTGCCTGGAACTTCGGGTGGCCCGACACCGGGGAGCTGTTTTTT,CAWNFGWPDTGELFF
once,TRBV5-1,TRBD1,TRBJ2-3,TGCGCCAGCAGGGCTGGACAGGACAGCACAGATACGCAGTATTTT,CASRAGQDSTDTQYF
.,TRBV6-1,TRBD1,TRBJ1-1,TGTGCCAGTGGGACAGGGTTCTATCGGACTGAAGCTTTCTTT,CASGTGFYRTEAFF
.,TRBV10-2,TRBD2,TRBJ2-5,TGCGCCAGCCTAATGTGGGAAGGGGCTTTGGGACTAGCGGGCTCCCAAGAGACCCAGTACTTC,CASLMWEGALGLAGSQETQYF
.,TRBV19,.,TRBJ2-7,TGTGCCAGTAGTGTGGGGACTCCTACTCCCTCCTACGAGCAGTACTTC,CASSVGTPTPSYEQYF
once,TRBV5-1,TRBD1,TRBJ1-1,TGCGCCAGCAGCTGGACAGGAGGAACTGAAGCTTTCTTT,CASSWTGGTEAFF
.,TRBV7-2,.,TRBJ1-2,TGTGCCAGCACCCCCCGGACGATAGATCGCTACACCTTC,CASTPRTIDRYTF
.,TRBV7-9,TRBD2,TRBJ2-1,TGTGCCAGCACCCGACTAGCGGGAGAATACAATGAGCAGTTCTTC,CASTRLAGEYNEQFF
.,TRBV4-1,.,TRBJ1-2,TGCGCCAGCAGCCAGGGGACTAACTTTAACTATGGCTACACCTTC,CASSQGTNFNYGYTF
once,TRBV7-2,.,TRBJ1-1,TGTGCCAGCAGCTTAGGGCAGGGGACTGAAGCTTTCTTT,CASSLGQGTEAFF
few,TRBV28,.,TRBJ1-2,TGTGCCAGCGGAGTACCCAACTATGGCTACACCTTC,CASGVPNYGYTF
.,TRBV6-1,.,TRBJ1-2,TGTGCCAGCAGTGAAAACGATCTACTGGGTCTAGGGGGCTACACCTTC,CASSENDLLGLGGYTF
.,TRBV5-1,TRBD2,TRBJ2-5,TGCGCCAGCAGCGTGACGGGGGGGCAAGAGACCCAGTACTTC,CASSVTGGQETQYF
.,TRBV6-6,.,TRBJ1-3,TGTGCCAGCAGGACTAACACAGGGTCTGGAAACACCATATATTTT,CASRTNTGSGNTIYF
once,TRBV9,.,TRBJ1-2,TGTGCCAGCAGCGTAGCAATACAGCCCTATGGCTACACCTTC,CASSVAIQPYGYTF
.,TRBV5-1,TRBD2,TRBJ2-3,TGCGCCAGCAGCTTGTCATCCAGCGGCGGGGGGCCAGATACGCAGTATTTT,CASSLSSSGGGPDTQYF
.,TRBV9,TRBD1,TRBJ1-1,TGTGCCAGCAGCGTAGAGGGGACAGGGGGCCCTGAAGCTTTCTTT,CASSVEGTGGPEAFF
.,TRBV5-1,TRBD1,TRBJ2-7,TGCGCCAGCAGCGGGAACCCTACTGGGACAGCCAACGAGCAGTACTTC,CASSGNPTGTANEQYF
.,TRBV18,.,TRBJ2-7,TGTGCCAGCTCATCACTTGACAGCCTGATCGTCTACGAGCAGTACTTC,CASSSLDSLIVYEQYF
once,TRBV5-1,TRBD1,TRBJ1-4,TGCGCCAGCAGCTTAGGACAGGGAGCAACTAATGAAAAACTGTTTTTT,CASSLGQGATNEKLFF
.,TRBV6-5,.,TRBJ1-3,TGTGCCAGCAGTTCCGGACAGCCGGGAAACACCATATATTTT,CASSSGQPGNTIYF
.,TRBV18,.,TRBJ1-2,TGTGCCAGCTCACCGACATATGGCTACACCTTC,CASSPTYGYTF
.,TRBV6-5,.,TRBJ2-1,TGTGCCACCCGGTCGGGGTTAAATTTCAATGAGCAGTTCTTC,CATRSGLNFNEQFF
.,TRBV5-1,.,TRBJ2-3,TGCGCCAGCAGCCTCGGAGGAACAGATACGCAGTATTTT,CASSLGGTDTQYF
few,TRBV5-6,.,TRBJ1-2,TGTGCCAGCAGCTTGGGGCGCCACCCGAAAACCTATGGCTACACCTTC,CASSLGRHPKTYGYTF
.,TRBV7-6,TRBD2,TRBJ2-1,TGTGCCAGCAGCTTAGTCGGGACTAGCGGGAGTCGGGGACTTTACAATGAGCAGTTCTTC,CASSLVGTSGSRGLYNEQFF
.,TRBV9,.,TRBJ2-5,TGTGCCAGCAGCGCCCAGGGGGGGCCAAACCAAGAGACCCAGTACTTC,CASSAQGGPNQETQYF